The present entry profiles one T cell receptor beta chain with its context. The authors' processing: Estimation of nucleated cell counts was performed using reference gene primer amplification. Libraries were prepared by immunoSEQ multiplex PCR; TCRdb keeps only in-frame clonotypes and omits some of them. V and J calls and clone size are copied from that table; D and trimming were computed from the DNA. The sample holds over 100,000 clones, about four fifths seen once. The record originates from a study of blood T cell repertoires in COVID-19. Study context: Collection of acute and convalescent COVID-19 samples took place in the United States, Italy and Spain. PBMCs, B-cell-depleted T cells, or T cells provided the cDNA or gDNA that made up the material.

The source material was peripheral blood. The sequence derives from a human donor in a cohort sampled during active COVID-19.

CDR3 sequence reads: CASSLDSGDWGTEAFF. CDR3 sequence (DNA): TGTGCCAGCAGTCTGGATTCGGGGGATTGGGGCACTGAAGCTTTCTTT. J is TRBJ1-1 and V is TRBV9; D is possibly TRBD1 (5 bases). The CDR3 runs 16 residues. Germline CDR1 reads SGDLS; CDR2 reads YYNGEE. V was trimmed by 5 bases and J by 4 bases, leaving 21 bases between them.